Listed below are T cell receptor beta chains from one sample, sequenced in a study of T cells in Graves' hyperthyroidism and ophthalmopathy. TCRdb reanalysed the multiplex PCR reads using MiXCR and keeps one entry per CDR3 protein. The sample has about 520,000 distinct CDR3 sequences, roughly 20% seen once. Sequencing input: blood. The receptors shown here come from a man younger than 30 with Graves' hyperthyroidism. The CDR3 runs from the conserved cysteine through the conserved F or W. D genes are given only for firm matches. Clone size, where shown, is once, few, many, or a class for clones that have expanded.

abundance: few
v_gene: TRBV4-1
d_gene: .
j_gene: TRBJ2-7
CDR3nt: TGCGCCAGCAGCCAAGATCGGCGGGGTGACTCCTACGAGCAGTACTTC
CDR3aa: CASSQDRRGDSYEQYF

abundance: few
v_gene: TRBV6-2/TRBV6-3
d_gene: .
j_gene: TRBJ1-5
CDR3nt: TGTGCCAGCAGTTACTCGAATTTGGGGACGGGGCAGCATTTT
CDR3aa: CASSYSNLGTGQHF

abundance: many
v_gene: TRBV6-1
d_gene: .
j_gene: TRBJ1-2
CDR3nt: TGTGCCAGCAGTGAACCGGGCAGGGTGAACTATGGCTACACCTTC
CDR3aa: CASSEPGRVNYGYTF

abundance: few
v_gene: TRBV18
d_gene: .
j_gene: TRBJ1-3
CDR3nt: TGTGCCAGCTCACCTTCCCAGGTCACTTACGGAAACACCATATATTTT
CDR3aa: CASSPSQVTYGNTIYF

abundance: many
v_gene: TRBV7-8
d_gene: .
j_gene: TRBJ1-2
CDR3nt: TGTGCCAGCAGCTTAGTGAAGGAAGGGAAAGGCTACACCTTC
CDR3aa: CASSLVKEGKGYTF

abundance: .
v_gene: TRBV28
d_gene: .
j_gene: TRBJ1-2
CDR3nt: TGTGCCAGCAGTAATCTTAACTATGGCTACACCTTC
CDR3aa: CASSNLNYGYTF

abundance: many
v_gene: TRBV7-8
d_gene: TRBD1
j_gene: TRBJ2-7
CDR3nt: TGTGCCAGCAGCCCGGAGAGGGACAGGGTCTACGAGCAGTACTTC
CDR3aa: CASSPERDRVYEQYF

abundance: many
v_gene: TRBV6-2/TRBV6-3
d_gene: .
j_gene: TRBJ2-7
CDR3nt: TGTGCCAGCAGCACCGGGGGCTACGAGCAGTACTTC
CDR3aa: CASSTGGYEQYF

abundance: few
v_gene: TRBV6-2/TRBV6-3
d_gene: .
j_gene: TRBJ1-2
CDR3nt: TGTGCCAGCAGTCCACGGAGGGGGGACCCAATGGAATTTAACTATGGCTACACCTTC
CDR3aa: CASSPRRGDPMEFNYGYTF

abundance: .
v_gene: TRBV10-3
d_gene: TRBD1
j_gene: TRBJ2-7
CDR3nt: TGTGCCATCAGTGAGGGACAGGGGGACTCCTACGAGCAGTACTTC
CDR3aa: CAISEGQGDSYEQYF

abundance: many
v_gene: TRBV5-1
d_gene: .
j_gene: TRBJ1-2
CDR3nt: TGCGCCAGCAGCTTGGGAGCGGGGAGGAACTATGGCTACACCTTC
CDR3aa: CASSLGAGRNYGYTF

abundance: .
v_gene: TRBV20-1
d_gene: .
j_gene: TRBJ2-7
CDR3nt: TGCAGTGCCCCACGGGACTCGGGCGGCTACGAGCAGTACTTC
CDR3aa: CSAPRDSGGYEQYF

abundance: many
v_gene: TRBV12-3/TRBV12-4
d_gene: .
j_gene: TRBJ1-1
CDR3nt: TGTGCCAGCAGTTTAAGTCGGGGCACTGAAGCTTTCTTT
CDR3aa: CASSLSRGTEAFF

abundance: many
v_gene: TRBV6-1
d_gene: TRBD1
j_gene: TRBJ1-4
CDR3nt: TGTGCCAGCAGTGAAGCACAGGGGAGGGGTAATGAAAAACTGTTTTTT
CDR3aa: CASSEAQGRGNEKLFF

abundance: many
v_gene: TRBV13
d_gene: .
j_gene: TRBJ2-7
CDR3nt: TGTGCCAGCAGCTCCCTCCCACGAGACGAGCAGTACTTC
CDR3aa: CASSSLPRDEQYF

abundance: many
v_gene: TRBV12-3/TRBV12-4
d_gene: .
j_gene: TRBJ2-5
CDR3nt: TGTGCCAGCAGTTTAAGGAGCGGAGGGACCCAGTACTTC
CDR3aa: CASSLRSGGTQYF

abundance: few
v_gene: TRBV5-8
d_gene: .
j_gene: TRBJ1-2
CDR3nt: TGTGCCAGCAGCCCCCACGGGCAGGGCTACACCTTC
CDR3aa: CASSPHGQGYTF

abundance: .
v_gene: TRBV6-1
d_gene: .
j_gene: TRBJ1-2
CDR3nt: TGTGCCAGCAGTGGGTGGAGCAACTATGGCTACACCTTC
CDR3aa: CASSGWSNYGYTF

abundance: .
v_gene: TRBV11-2
d_gene: .
j_gene: TRBJ1-5
CDR3nt: TGTGCCAGCAGCTTAGGCAGGCAATATAGCAATCAGCCCCGGCATTTT
CDR3aa: CASSLGRQYSNQPRHF

abundance: few
v_gene: TRBV5-1
d_gene: TRBD1
j_gene: TRBJ2-7
CDR3nt: TGCGCCAGCAGCCCCGGGACAGTAGGCTCCTACGAGCAGTACTTC
CDR3aa: CASSPGTVGSYEQYF

abundance: .
v_gene: TRBV27
d_gene: .
j_gene: TRBJ2-7
CDR3nt: TGTGCCAGCGGGCGAGGGGACCACTACGAGCAGTACTTC
CDR3aa: CASGRGDHYEQYF

abundance: many
v_gene: TRBV11-2
d_gene: .
j_gene: TRBJ2-7
CDR3nt: TGTGCCAGCAGCCCCGGACACCAATCCTACGAGCAGTACTTC
CDR3aa: CASSPGHQSYEQYF

abundance: many
v_gene: TRBV20-1
d_gene: TRBD1
j_gene: TRBJ1-2
CDR3nt: TGCAGTGCTTTCGGACAGGCCACCAACTATGGCTACACCTTC
CDR3aa: CSAFGQATNYGYTF

abundance: many
v_gene: TRBV7-9
d_gene: .
j_gene: TRBJ1-1
CDR3nt: TGTGCCAGCAGCTTAAATCCGGCAGCTGAAGCTTTCTTT
CDR3aa: CASSLNPAAEAFF

abundance: .
v_gene: TRBV6-1
d_gene: TRBD1
j_gene: TRBJ2-5
CDR3nt: TGTGCCAGCTTATGGACAGGAAAACAAGAGACCCAGTACTTC
CDR3aa: CASLWTGKQETQYF

abundance: many
v_gene: TRBV28
d_gene: .
j_gene: TRBJ2-5
CDR3nt: TGTGCCAGCAATGGTCTGGGAAGGCCGGCGGAGACCCAGTACTTC
CDR3aa: CASNGLGRPAETQYF

abundance: .
v_gene: TRBV6-1
d_gene: TRBD2
j_gene: TRBJ2-7
CDR3nt: TGTGCCAGTCGCGGGACTAACTACGAGCAGTACTTC
CDR3aa: CASRGTNYEQYF

abundance: once
v_gene: TRBV6-1
d_gene: TRBD1
j_gene: TRBJ1-5
CDR3nt: TGTGCCAGCAGAGAACAGGGGGCCCGCAATCAGCCCCAGCATTTT
CDR3aa: CASREQGARNQPQHF

abundance: many
v_gene: TRBV6-5
d_gene: .
j_gene: TRBJ1-1
CDR3nt: TGTGCCAGCAGTTACCAGGGAGGGAACACTGAAGCTTTCTTT
CDR3aa: CASSYQGGNTEAFF

abundance: .
v_gene: TRBV11-2
d_gene: .
j_gene: TRBJ2-5
CDR3nt: TGTGCCAGCAGCTTAGCGGGCAATGAAGAGACCCAGTACTTC
CDR3aa: CASSLAGNEETQYF

abundance: .
v_gene: TRBV6-1
d_gene: .
j_gene: TRBJ1-2
CDR3nt: TGTGCCAGCAGACGGGGGGGGGGCGGAAACACCTTC
CDR3aa: CASRRGGGGNTF

abundance: many
v_gene: TRBV28
d_gene: TRBD2
j_gene: TRBJ2-7
CDR3nt: TGTGCCGCCCGCGGGGGCTCCTACGAGCAGTACTTC
CDR3aa: CAARGGSYEQYF

abundance: few
v_gene: TRBV20-1
d_gene: .
j_gene: TRBJ1-1
CDR3nt: TGCAGTGCTAGAAGCAGCGGGGGCATGGACACTGAAGCTTTCTTT
CDR3aa: CSARSSGGMDTEAFF

abundance: many
v_gene: TRBV20-1
d_gene: .
j_gene: TRBJ2-7
CDR3nt: TGCAGTGCTAGAGCGGGCCACGACCCCTACGAGCAGTACTTC
CDR3aa: CSARAGHDPYEQYF

abundance: many
v_gene: TRBV28
d_gene: .
j_gene: TRBJ1-1
CDR3nt: TGTGCCAGCAGTTTTGGGGGAGAGGGGGTGCGAACTGAAGCTTTCTTT
CDR3aa: CASSFGGEGVRTEAFF

abundance: .
v_gene: TRBV14
d_gene: .
j_gene: TRBJ2-3
CDR3nt: TGTGCCAGCAGCCGAGAGTGGACAGATACGCAGTATTTT
CDR3aa: CASSREWTDTQYF

abundance: many
v_gene: TRBV28
d_gene: .
j_gene: TRBJ1-3
CDR3nt: TGTGCCAGCAGTTGGCCCTCTGGAAACACCATATATTTT
CDR3aa: CASSWPSGNTIYF

abundance: many
v_gene: TRBV20-1
d_gene: .
j_gene: TRBJ2-5
CDR3nt: TGCAGTGCCCTCGGTCGGGATTGGGAGACCCAGTACTTC
CDR3aa: CSALGRDWETQYF

abundance: many
v_gene: TRBV6-2/TRBV6-3
d_gene: .
j_gene: TRBJ1-5
CDR3nt: TGTGCCAGCAGATGGGGTTATAGCAATCAGCCCCAGCATTTT
CDR3aa: CASRWGYSNQPQHF

abundance: many
v_gene: TRBV6-2/TRBV6-3
d_gene: TRBD1
j_gene: TRBJ1-4
CDR3nt: TGTGCCAGCAGCCCTTCATCCGGGACAGGGGCTCCTAATGAAAAACTGTTTTTT
CDR3aa: CASSPSSGTGAPNEKLFF

abundance: few
v_gene: TRBV4-1
d_gene: .
j_gene: TRBJ1-5
CDR3nt: TGCGCCAGCAGCCAAGATGGAGGGGCGTTAAGTCAGCCCCAGCATTTT
CDR3aa: CASSQDGGALSQPQHF

abundance: few
v_gene: TRBV6-5
d_gene: TRBD1
j_gene: TRBJ1-6
CDR3nt: TGTGCCAGCAGTAACTCGGACAGGGCCTATAATTCACCCCTCCACTTT
CDR3aa: CASSNSDRAYNSPLHF

abundance: many
v_gene: TRBV12-3/TRBV12-4
d_gene: .
j_gene: TRBJ1-5
CDR3nt: TGTGCCAGCAGCTCGACTCCCCTGGGGAGCAATCAGCCCCAGCATTTT
CDR3aa: CASSSTPLGSNQPQHF

abundance: many
v_gene: TRBV20-1
d_gene: .
j_gene: TRBJ1-2
CDR3nt: TGCAGTGCAGCAGCCTGGGACGGTGGCCCATATGGCTACACCTTC
CDR3aa: CSAAAWDGGPYGYTF

abundance: many
v_gene: TRBV10-3
d_gene: .
j_gene: TRBJ1-5
CDR3nt: TGTGCCATCAGTGAGACTGCAGGATTCAATCAGCCCCAGCATTTT
CDR3aa: CAISETAGFNQPQHF

abundance: many
v_gene: TRBV7-2
d_gene: TRBD1
j_gene: TRBJ2-7
CDR3nt: TGTGCCAGCTGGGACAGAGGAGACGACGAGCAGTACTTC
CDR3aa: CASWDRGDDEQYF

abundance: .
v_gene: TRBV24-1
d_gene: .
j_gene: TRBJ2-6
CDR3nt: TGTGCCACCAGTGATTCCATTCGACAGGCAGAAGCCAACGTCCTGACTTTC
CDR3aa: CATSDSIRQAEANVLTF

abundance: few
v_gene: TRBV6-2/TRBV6-3
d_gene: TRBD2
j_gene: TRBJ2-7
CDR3nt: TGTGCCAGCAGTTACTCGTTCGGGAGGGACTACGAGCAGTACTTC
CDR3aa: CASSYSFGRDYEQYF